A selection of T cell receptor beta chains follows, all from one sample in a study of a mutant IDH1 vaccine in newly diagnosed glioma. Assay used: immunoSEQ multiplex PCR; TCRdb lists only in-frame clones, some missing. Of 60,000 to 65,000 clones in the sample, 83% were seen once. The antigens these receptors bind are not known. The sample was PBMCs, taken from a glioma patient whose treatment included an IDH1 peptide vaccine. The receptors originated from a man aged 30 to 45 with glioma. The CDR3 runs from the conserved cysteine through the conserved F or W. Fields, in order: clone size, D gene, CDR3 length, V gene, J gene, CDR3 protein, CDR3 DNA. D genes are given only for firm matches. Some rows mark clone size as missing; the rest say once, few, many or name a class of expanded clone.

.	.	16	TRBV2	TRBJ2-3	CASSERTAAVTDTQYF	TGTGCCAGCAGTGAACGTACGGCGGCAGTCACAGATACGCAGTATTTT
.	TRBD1	15	TRBV10-3	TRBJ2-7	CAISDPTGGSYEQYF	TGTGCCATCAGTGACCCGACAGGGGGCTCCTACGAGCAGTACTTC
few	.	16	TRBV7-9	TRBJ2-1	CATPGVAGSSYNEQFF	TGTGCCACCCCGGGGGTTGCGGGGAGTTCCTACAATGAGCAGTTCTTC
.	.	17	TRBV27	TRBJ2-6	CASTPWPRLSGANVLTF	TGTGCCAGCACCCCGTGGCCGAGACTCTCTGGGGCCAACGTCCTGACTTTC
.	.	12	TRBV6-5	TRBJ2-1	CASSGQGHEQFF	TGTGCCAGCAGTGGTCAGGGCCATGAGCAGTTCTTC
once	.	16	TRBV5-1	TRBJ2-5	CASSLGLQGWEETQYF	TGCGCCAGCAGCTTGGGGCTACAGGGTTGGGAAGAGACCCAGTACTTC
.	.	14	TRBV18	TRBJ1-6	CASSKDRKNSPLHF	TGTGCCAGCTCAAAGGACAGAAAGAATTCACCCCTCCACTTT
.	.	14	TRBV19	TRBJ1-1	CASSIQGFGTEAFF	TGTGCCAGTAGTATTCAAGGATTTGGGACTGAAGCTTTCTTT
.	.	13	TRBV5-5	TRBJ1-2	CASSFSGTTGYTF	TGTGCCAGCAGCTTTTCCGGGACAACTGGCTACACCTTC
.	TRBD2	17	TRBV28	TRBJ2-1	CASSLPTSGGPYNEQFF	TGTGCCAGCAGTTTACCCACTAGCGGGGGGCCCTACAATGAGCAGTTCTTC
.	.	13	TRBV29-1	TRBJ1-6	CSAREGLNSPLHF	TGCAGCGCCCGCGAGGGGCTTAATTCACCCCTCCACTTT
.	.	14	TRBV18	TRBJ1-4	CASSREEASGVLFF	TGTGCCAGCTCACGCGAAGAGGCCTCGGGGGTCCTGTTTTTT
few	TRBD1	13	TRBV7-9	TRBJ1-1	CASHTDRGGEAFF	TGTGCCAGCCATACCGACAGGGGCGGTGAAGCTTTCTTT
.	TRBD1	14	TRBV19	TRBJ1-6	CASSGTGVSSPLHF	TGTGCCAGTAGCGGGACAGGGGTGAGTTCACCCCTCCACTTT
.	.	15	TRBV7-9	TRBJ2-7	CASSPRSTLSYEQYF	TGTGCCAGCAGCCCCAGGAGCACCCTTTCCTACGAGCAGTACTTC
.	.	15	TRBV27	TRBJ2-5	CASSFLSRWQETQYF	TGTGCCAGCAGTTTTCTCTCTAGGTGGCAAGAGACCCAGTACTTC
.	TRBD2	16	TRBV14	TRBJ2-1	CASSQDRSGGYWEQFF	TGTGCCAGCAGCCAAGATCGGAGCGGGGGCTACTGGGAGCAGTTCTTC
.	.	14	TRBV5-6	TRBJ1-1	CASSLALPGEEAFF	TGTGCCAGCAGCTTGGCCTTGCCAGGGGAAGAAGCTTTCTTT
once	TRBD1	15	TRBV5-4	TRBJ2-5	CAYKQPGTGQETQYF	TGTGCTTACAAGCAGCCTGGGACAGGACAAGAGACCCAGTACTTC
.	.	15	TRBV15	TRBJ2-7	CATSRETGASYEQYF	TGTGCCACCAGCAGAGAGACAGGAGCGTCCTACGAGCAGTACTTC
once	.	17	TRBV19	TRBJ1-1	CASSSPGRIFWDTEAFF	TGTGCCAGTAGTAGTCCGGGACGCATATTTTGGGACACTGAAGCTTTCTTT
.	.	16	TRBV4-1	TRBJ1-3	CASSQEVTNSGNTIYF	TGCGCCAGCAGCCAAGAGGTTACAAACTCTGGAAACACCATATATTTT
.	.	13	TRBV30	TRBJ1-2	CAWSEFRGSGYTF	TGTGCCTGGAGCGAATTCAGGGGTAGCGGCTACACCTTC
.	TRBD1	16	TRBV7-7	TRBJ2-7	CASSSGHRGNSYEQYF	TGTGCCAGCAGCTCCGGCCACAGGGGTAACTCCTACGAGCAGTACTTC
.	.	15	TRBV30	TRBJ2-5	CAWSVPGVEIETQYF	TGTGCCTGGAGTGTACCAGGGGTGGAAATAGAGACCCAGTACTTC
.	TRBD1	16	TRBV11-2	TRBJ2-7	CASSSLRDSRVYEQYF	TGTGCCAGCAGCTCCCTCCGGGACAGTCGTGTCTACGAGCAGTACTTC
.	.	15	TRBV6-5	TRBJ1-6	CASSSFDGVGSPLHF	TGTGCCAGCAGTTCCTTCGACGGGGTCGGTTCACCCCTCCACTTT
.	TRBD1	15	TRBV5-5	TRBJ1-5	CASSLRDREYQPQHF	TGTGCCAGCAGCCTCCGGGACAGGGAATATCAGCCCCAGCATTTT
.	.	16	TRBV10-2	TRBJ2-3	CASSLPVGGSGDTQYF	TGCGCCAGCAGCCTTCCCGTAGGGGGTAGCGGAGATACGCAGTATTTT
.	TRBD1	15	TRBV18	TRBJ1-2	CASSPPGQGARGYTF	TGTGCCAGCTCACCACCGGGACAGGGGGCTCGGGGCTACACCTTC
.	.	14	TRBV9	TRBJ1-4	CASSVGRSNEKLFF	TGTGCCAGCAGCGTAGGTCGGTCGAATGAAAAACTGTTTTTT
.	.	17	TRBV11-2	TRBJ1-4	CASSLDPRGTTNEKLFF	TGTGCCAGCAGCTTAGATCCCAGGGGCACAACTAATGAAAAACTGTTTTTT
.	TRBD2	15	TRBV6-5	TRBJ2-7	CASSYFGGSTYEQYF	TGTGCCAGCAGTTATTTCGGGGGGTCCACCTACGAGCAGTACTTC
few	.	13	TRBV7-6	TRBJ2-1	CASSLGVGNEQFF	TGTGCCAGCAGCTTAGGGGTGGGGAATGAGCAGTTCTTC
.	.	14	TRBV5-1	TRBJ2-7	CASSSRGGAEEQYF	TGCGCCAGCAGCTCCCGTGGCGGGGCCGAGGAGCAGTACTTC
.	.	17	TRBV27	TRBJ1-6	CASSLLLGTAGGSPLHF	TGTGCCAGCAGTTTGTTGCTTGGGACCGCGGGGGGATCACCCCTCCACTTT
.	TRBD1	13	TRBV6-6	TRBJ1-5	CASSYDRVKSQHF	TGTGCCAGCAGCTATGACAGGGTTAAGTCCCAGCATTTT
.	.	14	TRBV6-1	TRBJ1-3	CASSEWTPGNTIYF	TGTGCCAGCAGTGAATGGACTCCCGGAAACACCATATATTTT
.	.	14	TRBV19	TRBJ1-1	CASRLGSRNTEAFF	TGTGCCAGTAGACTAGGGTCACGGAACACTGAAGCTTTCTTT
.	.	12	TRBV6-6	TRBJ1-4	CASSYSGRKLFF	TGTGCCAGCAGTTACTCTGGTAGAAAACTGTTTTTT
.	TRBD2	12	TRBV25-1	TRBJ2-3	CASGTTDDTQYF	TGTGCCAGCGGGACTACGGATGATACGCAGTATTTT
few	.	13	TRBV10-1	TRBJ1-1	CASSASQGTEAFF	TGCGCCAGCAGTGCCTCCCAGGGAACTGAAGCTTTCTTT
.	TRBD1	15	TRBV9	TRBJ1-2	CASSVGKDRGFGYTF	TGTGCCAGCAGCGTAGGAAAGGACAGGGGCTTTGGCTACACCTTC
.	TRBD2	16	TRBV6-5	TRBJ2-3	CASSYGAGGLTDTQYF	TGTGCCAGCAGTTACGGGGCGGGGGGCCTCACGGATACGCAGTATTTT
.	.	13	TRBV4-1	TRBJ1-2	CASSPVGGYGYTF	TGCGCCAGCAGCCCCGTTGGGGGCTATGGCTACACCTTC
.	.	15	TRBV7-9	TRBJ1-1	CASSTPRAANTEAFF	TGTGCCAGCAGCACCCCCCGGGCAGCGAACACTGAAGCTTTCTTT
.	.	14	TRBV4-1	TRBJ2-5	CASSQDRFRETQYF	TGCGCCAGCAGCCAAGATCGGTTCCGAGAGACCCAGTACTTC
.	TRBD2	14	TRBV5-6	TRBJ2-3	CASSFSSGAYTQYF	TGTGCCAGCAGCTTCTCTAGCGGGGCATATACGCAGTATTTT
.	.	14	TRBV7-6	TRBJ1-5	CASSEDSSNQPQHF	TGTGCCAGCAGCGAAGACAGTAGCAATCAGCCCCAGCATTTT
once	.	16	TRBV6-5	TRBJ1-1	CASSYSTAPGNTEAFF	TGTGCCAGCAGTTACTCGACTGCCCCCGGGAACACTGAAGCTTTCTTT
.	.	13	TRBV28	TRBJ1-1	CASSFPAATEAFF	TGTGCCAGCAGTTTCCCGGCCGCAACCGAAGCTTTCTTT
.	.	13	TRBV30	TRBJ2-7	CAWRLERVSEQYF	TGTGCCTGGAGATTGGAGCGGGTCTCCGAGCAGTACTTC
.	TRBD1	15	TRBV14	TRBJ2-7	CASSPSRDRGYEQYF	TGTGCCAGCAGCCCAAGCAGGGACAGGGGATACGAGCAGTACTTC
.	TRBD1	18	TRBV4-2	TRBJ2-7	CASSHQTTGQSFAYEQYF	TGTGCCAGCAGCCATCAAACGACAGGGCAATCATTCGCCTACGAGCAGTACTTC